This T cell receptor beta chain was documented in a study of radiotherapy plus CTLA-4 blockade in lung cancer. About the study: In about 20% of patients, objective responses were seen; roughly 30% had disease control.

The protocol was immunoSEQ multiplex PCR, while the TCRdb copy is restricted to in-frame clones and leaves out a portion. The sample includes roughly 100,000 clones, approximately 80% seen only once; the top ten take roughly 26%. CDR1 SEHNR and CDR2 FQNEAQ come from the germline V gene (reference sequence). The CDR3 runs to 11 residues. With 5 bases removed from V and 4 bases from J, the gap between germline ends came to 5 bases. Alongside CTLA-4 blockade with ipilimumab, patients with chemo-refractory metastatic non-small-cell lung cancer received focal radiation. The TCR originated in a human donor with non-small cell lung cancer that progressed on radiotherapy plus ipilimumab. The chain recombines TRBV7-9 with TRBJ2-5; D ambiguous. The input for sequencing was peripheral blood, taken from a patient treated with radiotherapy plus ipilimumab. In DNA form, the CDR3 reads TGTGCCAGCAGCCCGTTAGAGACCCAGTACTTC. Amino acids: CASSPLETQYF.